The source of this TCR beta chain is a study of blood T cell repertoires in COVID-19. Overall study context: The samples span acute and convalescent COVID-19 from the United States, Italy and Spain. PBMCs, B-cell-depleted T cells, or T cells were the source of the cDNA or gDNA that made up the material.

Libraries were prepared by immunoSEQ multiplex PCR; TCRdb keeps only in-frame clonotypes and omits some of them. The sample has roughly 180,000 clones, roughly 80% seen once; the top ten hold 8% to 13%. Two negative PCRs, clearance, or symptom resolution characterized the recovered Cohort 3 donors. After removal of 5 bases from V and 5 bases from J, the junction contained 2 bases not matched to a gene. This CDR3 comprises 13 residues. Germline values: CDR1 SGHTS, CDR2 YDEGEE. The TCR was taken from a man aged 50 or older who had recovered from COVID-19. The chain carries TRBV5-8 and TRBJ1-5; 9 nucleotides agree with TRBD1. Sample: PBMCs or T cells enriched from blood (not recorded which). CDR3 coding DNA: TGTGCCAGCAGGCGGACAGGGGATCAGCCCCAGCATTTT. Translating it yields CASRRTGDQPQHF. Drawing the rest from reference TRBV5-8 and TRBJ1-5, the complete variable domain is EAGVTQSPTHLIKTRGQQATLRCSPISGHTSVYWYQQALGLGLQFLLWYDEGEERNRGNFPPRFSGRQFPNYSSELNVNALELEDSALYLCASRRTGDQPQHFGDGTRLSIL.